This is a list of T cell receptor beta chains from one sample in a study of shared clonotypes between healthy human individuals. Clones were sequenced by immunoSEQ multiplex PCR, and TCRdb holds only the in-frame ones, with some missing. The sample has fewer than 3 million clones, around 93% seen once; the top ten hold 0.37%. Sequencing was performed on naive CD4+ T cells from PBMCs. The receptors stem from a man between 18 and 29 years old in good health. Some clones in this sample may be carry-over from other donors' samples. The CDR3 runs from the conserved cysteine through the conserved F or W. D genes are given only for firm matches. Part of the rows lack a size; the others show once, few, many or a class for expanded clones.

D | J | V | size | CDR3 | DNA
TRBD2 | TRBJ2-7 | TRBV6-6 | NA | CASSLLAGASKQYF | TGTGCCAGCAGTTTACTAGCGGGAGCCAGTAAGCAGTACTTC
NA | TRBJ2-1 | TRBV9 | NA | CASSVAIRNEQFF | TGTGCCAGCAGCGTAGCCATCAGGAATGAGCAGTTCTTC
NA | TRBJ2-2 | TRBV5-6 | NA | CASSTGHPGRLFF | TGTGCCAGCAGCACCGGACACCCAGGGAGGCTGTTTTTT
NA | TRBJ2-7 | TRBV7-8 | once | CASSPSRVGYEQYF | TGTGCCAGCAGCCCCTCAAGGGTCGGCTACGAGCAGTACTTC
TRBD2 | TRBJ2-3 | TRBV5-1 | NA | CASSVGLGNTDTQYF | TGCGCCAGCAGCGTGGGACTAGGGAACACAGATACGCAGTATTTT
NA | TRBJ2-7 | TRBV5-1 | NA | CASSFFRVSDEQYF | TGCGCCAGCTCTTTTTTCCGGGTCTCGGACGAGCAGTACTTC
TRBD2 | TRBJ2-7 | TRBV7-9 | NA | CASSLGMASGYEQYF | TGTGCCAGCAGCTTAGGGATGGCTAGCGGTTACGAGCAGTACTTC
NA | TRBJ2-2 | TRBV25-1 | once | CASKETGSLEIGELFF | TGTGCCAGCAAAGAAACGGGGTCCCTCGAGATCGGGGAGCTGTTTTTT
NA | TRBJ2-7 | TRBV28 | NA | CASSFQGGGYEQYF | TGTGCCAGCAGTTTTCAGGGGGGTGGGTACGAGCAGTACTTC
NA | TRBJ1-2 | TRBV19 | NA | CASRTRGDINYGYTF | TGTGCCAGTAGAACCCGGGGCGACATTAACTATGGCTACACCTTC
NA | TRBJ2-2 | TRBV28 | NA | CASSYRPGRYTGELFF | TGTGCCAGCAGTTACAGGCCTGGCAGATACACCGGGGAGCTGTTTTTT
NA | TRBJ1-2 | TRBV7-2 | NA | CASSLGANSNYGYTF | TGTGCCAGCAGCTTAGGGGCCAACTCTAACTATGGCTACACCTTC
NA | TRBJ1-2 | TRBV28 | NA | CASSLAGYGYTF | TGTGCCAGCAGTTTAGCAGGGTATGGCTACACCTTC
TRBD2 | TRBJ2-2 | TRBV30 | NA | CAWSRLGLAGGTAGELFF | TGTGCCTGGAGTAGATTAGGACTAGCGGGAGGGACGGCCGGGGAGCTGTTTTTT
TRBD2 | TRBJ2-7 | TRBV30 | NA | CAWTGLAEVEQYF | TGTGCCTGGACCGGACTAGCGGAGGTCGAGCAGTACTTC
NA | TRBJ2-7 | TRBV7-3 | few | CASSLRVRDEQYF | TGTGCCAGCAGCTTACGCGTCCGTGACGAGCAGTACTTC
NA | TRBJ1-5 | TRBV7-2 | NA | CASSLGGGQPQHF | TGTGCCAGCAGCCTAGGGGGGGGTCAGCCCCAGCATTTT
NA | TRBJ2-2 | TRBV5-1 | NA | CASTLQIDTGELFF | TGCGCCAGCACCCTTCAGATCGACACCGGGGAGCTGTTTTTT
TRBD2 | TRBJ2-3 | TRBV7-8 | NA | CASKLSRGLAGTGTSTDTQYF | TGTGCCAGCAAATTGTCTCGCGGACTAGCGGGGACAGGTACTAGCACAGATACGCAGTATTTT
NA | TRBJ2-7 | TRBV7-2 | NA | CASSLGQPLTAYEQYF | TGTGCCAGCAGCTTAGGACAGCCTTTGACCGCCTACGAGCAGTACTTC
NA | TRBJ2-2 | TRBV14 | NA | CASSQGRPIHPGELFF | TGTGCCAGCAGCCAAGGGCGTCCTATTCACCCAGGGGAGCTGTTTTTT
TRBD1 | TRBJ1-2 | TRBV28 | NA | CASSKPGTGRGLYGYTF | TGTGCCAGCAGCAAACCCGGGACAGGGAGAGGGCTCTATGGCTACACCTTC
TRBD1 | TRBJ1-5 | TRBV30 | few | CAWSVRWGTGAPPQHF | TGTGCCTGGAGTGTAAGATGGGGAACAGGGGCGCCACCCCAGCATTTT
TRBD2 | TRBJ2-7 | TRBV5-4 | NA | CASSDPGLGTYEQYF | TGTGCCAGCAGCGACCCGGGACTAGGCACTTACGAGCAGTACTTC
TRBD1 | TRBJ2-1 | TRBV5-1 | NA | CASSLFTPGTGGNEQFF | TGCGCCAGCAGCTTGTTCACTCCCGGGACAGGGGGCAATGAGCAGTTCTTC
NA | TRBJ2-1 | TRBV27 | NA | CASRAGVYNEQFF | TGTGCCAGCAGGGCTGGGGTTTACAATGAGCAGTTCTTC
TRBD2 | TRBJ2-2 | TRBV5-1 | NA | CASRPAGVVTGELFF | TGCGCCAGCCGCCCAGCGGGAGTAGTTACCGGGGAGCTGTTTTTT
NA | TRBJ2-7 | TRBV28 | NA | CASRILHGTNYEQYF | TGTGCCAGCAGAATACTCCACGGGACAAATTACGAGCAGTACTTC
NA | TRBJ1-2 | TRBV5-1 | NA | CASSSQFYGYTF | TGCGCCAGCAGCTCCCAATTCTATGGCTACACCTTC
NA | TRBJ1-4 | TRBV5-1 | NA | CASSLGGGSPNEKLFF | TGCGCCAGCAGCTTGGGGGGGGGATCCCCTAATGAAAAACTGTTTTTT
NA | TRBJ2-3 | TRBV5-1 | NA | CATSRGDTSTDTQYF | TGCGCCACCTCCCGTGGAGACACTAGCACAGATACGCAGTATTTT
NA | TRBJ2-2 | TRBV9 | NA | CASSDVAWGTGELFF | TGTGCCAGCAGCGACGTAGCGTGGGGGACCGGGGAGCTGTTTTTT
NA | TRBJ2-7 | TRBV6-6 | NA | CASSSTRGAEQYF | TGTGCCAGCAGTTCGACTAGAGGGGCAGAGCAGTACTTC
TRBD1 | TRBJ2-1 | TRBV27 | NA | CASSPRGTGIFSEQFF | TGTGCCAGCAGTCCCAGGGGGACAGGGATTTTTAGTGAGCAGTTCTTC
NA | TRBJ2-5 | TRBV7-9 | NA | CASSSQGWETQYF | TGTGCCAGCAGCTCACAGGGTTGGGAGACCCAGTACTTC
TRBD1 | TRBJ1-2 | TRBV28 | once | CASSLDRVNYGYTF | TGTGCCAGCAGTTTGGACAGGGTGAACTATGGCTACACCTTC
NA | TRBJ2-6 | TRBV14 | few | CASRDSGANVLTF | TGTGCCAGCAGGGACTCTGGGGCCAACGTCCTGACTTTC
NA | TRBJ2-1 | TRBV25-1 | NA | CASSENPFVAEQFF | TGTGCCAGCAGTGAAAACCCATTCGTGGCGGAACAGTTCTTC
NA | TRBJ2-7 | TRBV28 | NA | CASRQPTPGTESF | TGTGCCAGCAGACAACCTACCCCCGGGACGGAATCCTTC
NA | TRBJ2-7 | TRBV7-8 | NA | CASSPSRDTLGYEQYF | TGTGCCAGCAGCCCGAGCCGGGACACCCTGGGCTACGAGCAGTACTTC
NA | TRBJ1-2 | TRBV6-5 | NA | CASRKVGGSYGYTF | TGTGCCAGTCGTAAGGTCGGGGGTTCTTATGGCTACACCTTC
TRBD1 | TRBJ2-1 | TRBV5-1 | NA | CASSLGRTGDNEQFF | TGCGCCAGCAGCTTGGGAAGGACAGGGGATAATGAGCAGTTCTTC
TRBD2 | TRBJ2-1 | TRBV27 | once | CASSHLASGSYNEQFF | TGTGCCAGCAGTCACCTAGCTAGCGGGTCTTATAATGAGCAGTTCTTC
NA | TRBJ2-7 | TRBV4-1 | NA | CASSQDLLYEQYF | TGCGCCAGCAGCCAAGATCTACTCTACGAGCAGTACTTC
TRBD1 | TRBJ2-1 | TRBV5-1 | NA | CASSGGQWGPHEQFF | TGCGCCAGCAGCGGGGGACAGTGGGGCCCGCATGAGCAGTTCTTC